This TCR beta chain was observed in a study of regulatory T cells in long-lasting Graves disease. Study outcomes and limitations: Patients with persistent Graves' had lower TCR diversity than newly diagnosed patients.

Trimming took off 7 bases at V and 3 bases at J, with 6 bases between the two ends. The CDR3 runs to 11 residues. CDR1 and CDR2 (germline): SQVTM, ANQGSEA. Library construction for TCR beta used iRepertoire HTBI primers and Arm-PCR of CDR3 regions. In the original workflow: Looking across samples, the authors found approximately 60 TRBV and 14 to 15 TRBJ segments. In TCRdb, the multiplex PCR reads were re-called with MiXCR into one record per CDR3 protein. TCRdb, not the authors, supplied the V and J calls. The sample shows a few hundred thousand distinct CDR3 sequences, less than 25% of them seen only once. As concerns this clonotype: The antigen is unknown.

Specified time point: persistent/refractory GD, antithyroid drugs over 5 years with positive TRAb. The TCR library used RNA extracted from PBMCs. The patients were enrolled through endocrinology in Xi'an, China. Each patient gave around 10 milliliters of EDTA-anticoagulated peripheral blood. This material consisted of peripheral blood mononuclear cells (PBMCs), taken when the disease was refractory, from a patient treated with antithyroid drugs. This sequence joins TRBV29-1 and TRBJ2-2, with D possibly called TRBD1 or TRBD2 (5 bases each). The clonotype was recovered from a female donor with Graves disease. The CDR3 loop reads CSGGDTGELFF. In nucleotides, the CDR3 is TGCAGCGGAGGGGACACCGGGGAGCTGTTTTTT.